The 24 T cell receptor beta chains below all came from one sample that was sequenced in a study of OX40 agonist ivuxolimab in advanced cancers. Some clones are missing from TCRdb's copy, which holds only in-frame ones; the method was immunoSEQ multiplex PCR. In the table there are 60,000 to 75,000 clones, around 82% of which are singletons. The sequenced sample was CD4+ or CD8+ T cells sorted from blood, obtained in a trial of the OX40 agonist ivuxolimab. The receptors were sampled from an adult with an advanced solid tumor such as melanoma, head and neck, liver or kidney cancer.

V is TRBV7-9 and J is TRBJ2-5; 8 bases line up with TRBD2. The CDR3 totals 13 residues. From germline, CDR1 is SEHNR and CDR2 FQNEAQ (reference sequence). V was pared by 4 bases and J by 4 bases, with 2 bases of the junction left unmatched. DNA of the CDR3: TGTGCCAGCAGCTCCAGCGGGGGAGAGACCCAGTACTTC. This translates into CASSSSGGETQYF.

The chain is built from TRBV27 and TRBJ2-1; 7 bases match TRBD1. The CDR3 is made up of 13 amino acids. Unmatched junction bases numbered 8, after V lost 6 bases and J lost 9 bases. Germline V gene lookup returns CDR1 MNHEY and CDR2 SMNVEV (reference sequence). The CDR3 nucleotides are TGTGCCAGCAGCACAGGGGTCAGGGGTGAGCAGTTCTTC. Translation gives CASSTGVRGEQFF.

The rearrangement uses TRBV23-1 and TRBJ2-6, with D perhaps TRBD1 (6 bases). TRBV23-1 qualifies as an ORF whose function is uncertain. CDR3 size: 18 residues. V was pared by 7 bases and J by 0 bases, with 19 bases between. For the CDR3, the DNA is TGCGCCAGCAATAGCCCACAGGGCCCAACCTCTGGGGCCAACGTCCTGACTTTC. It is translated as CASNSPQGPTSGANVLTF.

The chain links TRBV6-5 to TRBJ1-1; D call uncertain. The CDR3 length is 13 residues. V was cut by 6 bases and J by 1 base, with 9 bases left in between. The germline CDR1 and CDR2 sequences are MNHEY and SVGAGI. The CDR3 sequence is CASSYLKNTEAFF. DNA of the CDR3: TGTGCCAGCAGCTACCTTAAGAACACTGAAGCTTTCTTT.

In this sample, this clone turned up once. The chain employs TRBV2 and TRBJ2-7; D is possibly TRBD2 (5 bases). From germline, CDR1 is SNHLY and CDR2 FYNNEI. CDR3 length: 12 residues. Trimming shortened V by 7 bases and J by 1 base, and 8 bases separated the two germline ends. The CDR3: CASKWESYEQYF. The CDR3 nucleotides are TGTGCCAGCAAGTGGGAGTCCTACGAGCAGTACTTC.

The chain employs TRBV6-5 and TRBJ2-2, with no clear D. Germline assignment: CDR1 MNHEY and CDR2 SVGAGI. V lost 0 bases and J lost 5, with 13 bases in between. The CDR3 extends over 16 amino acids. For the CDR3, the DNA is TGTGCCAGCAGTTACTCGATGGGGTCCCATACCGGGGAGCTGTTTTTT. This codes for CASSYSMGSHTGELFF.

The chain uses TRBV2 and TRBJ2-6; D unclear. There are 15 residues in the CDR3. Germline lookup yields CDR1 SNHLY and CDR2 FYNNEI. V lost 5 bases and J 4 bases, leaving 12 bases between the germline ends. The CDR3 DNA reads TGTGCCAGCAGTCCTAGGCCGCTGGGGGCCAACGTCCTGACTTTC. It specifies CASSPRPLGANVLTF.

The V call is TRBV6-5, the J call TRBJ2-7, with 10 bases identical to TRBD1. The CDR3 consists of 15 residues. After removal of 2 bases from V and 4 bases from J, the junction contained 5 bases not matched to a gene. Per germline, CDR1 MNHEY and CDR2 SVGAGI. CDR3 amino acids: CASSYAGQGFYEQYF. For the CDR3, the DNA is TGTGCCAGCAGTTACGCGGGACAGGGGTTTTACGAGCAGTACTTC.

In DNA, the CDR3 is TGTGCCAGGAGGAGGCGGGAGACAAGGAATGAGCAGTTCTTC. Its protein product is CARRRRETRNEQFF. The chain is built from TRBV2 and TRBJ2-1, with 7 bases aligning to TRBD2. The CDR3 extends over 14 amino acids. The V gene's germline CDR1 is SNHLY and CDR2 FYNNEI. V was clipped by 9 bases and J by 7 bases; unmatched bases: 12.

This rearrangement joins TRBV27 to TRBJ2-1; 7 bases agree with TRBD1. V shed 4 bases, J shed 4 bases, and the junction held 10 bases outside the gene matches. Germline V gene sequence: CDR1 MNHEY, CDR2 SMNVEV (reference sequence). The CDR3 length is 16 residues. CDR3 residues: CASSSRQGSQYNEQFF. In DNA form, the CDR3 reads TGTGCCAGCAGTTCCCGACAGGGTTCCCAATACAATGAGCAGTTCTTC.

The J gene is TRBJ2-1, the V gene TRBV28; 7 bases line up with TRBD2. V lost 5 bases and J lost 8; bases outside the gene matches: 15. The CDR3 length is 16 residues. The germline gives CDR1 MDHEN, CDR2 SYDVKM. Written as DNA, the CDR3 is TGTGCCAGCAGTATTTACACTAGCGTCCGGATCGATGAGCAGTTCTTC. Translating gives CASSIYTSVRIDEQFF.

This chain connects TRBV7-2 to TRBJ2-7, with D unclear. CDR1 and CDR2 from the germline V gene are SGHTA and FQGNSA. Between the trimmed V and J ends, which lost 1 base and 3 bases, there was a span of 10 bases. This CDR3 comprises 14 residues. The DNA for the CDR3 is TGTGCCAGCAGCTTAGTTTACAGTTTCTACGAGCAGTACTTC. It specifies CASSLVYSFYEQYF.

This clone was counted a few times. This chain connects TRBV2 to TRBJ2-3; weak D call: TRBD1 (6 bases). The V gene lost 4 bases and the J gene lost 2 bases, with 10 bases spanning the gap. CDR3 length equals 14 residues. Looked up from germline, CDR1 is SNHLY and CDR2 is FYNNEI. CDR3 DNA: TGTGCCAGCAGTGGGCAGGGGCTCACAGATACGCAGTATTTT. Translated, it gives CASSGQGLTDTQYF.

V is TRBV19 and J is TRBJ2-6; D not certain. Germline V gives CDR1 LNHDA, CDR2 SQIVND (reference sequence). The length of the CDR3 is 15 residues. With 3 bases removed from V and 2 bases from J, the gap between germline ends came to 8 bases. The CDR3 coding sequence is TGTGCCAGTAGTATTCGAGCCCCTGGGGCCAACGTCCTGACTTTC. Encoded protein: CASSIRAPGANVLTF.

This chain uses TRBV7-3 with TRBJ2-1; the D gene is possibly TRBD2 (5 bases). Germline V gene sequence: CDR1 SGHTA, CDR2 FQGTGA. CDR3 size: 15 residues. Trimming took off 6 bases at V and 3 bases at J, with 15 bases between the two ends. Here the CDR3 DNA reads TGTGCCAGCAGTTTGCGGGCATCACTCTACAATGAGCAGTTCTTC. It codes for CASSLRASLYNEQFF.

The chain has TRBV7-6 and TRBJ2-2; no clear D. Germline CDR1 SGHVS, CDR2 FNYEAQ. The CDR3 runs 13 residues. V lost 6 bases and J 4 bases, leaving 9 bases between the germline ends. The CDR3 sequence is CASSSSSTGELFF. The CDR3 coding sequence is TGTGCCAGCAGTTCAAGTAGCACCGGGGAGCTGTTTTTT. Variable domain in full (rest from reference TRBV7-6 and TRBJ2-2): GAGVSQSPRYKVTKRGQDVALRCDPISGHVSLYWYRQALGQGPEFLTYFNYEAQQDKSGLPNDRFSAERPEGSISTLTIQRTEQRDSAMYRCASSSSSTGELFFGEGSRLTVL.

This chain joins TRBV7-9 and TRBJ2-3; no clear D gene. The CDR3 runs to 14 residues. V was trimmed by 0 bases and J by 0 bases, leaving 4 bases between them. Germline CDR1 reads SEHNR; CDR2 reads FQNEAQ (reference sequence). The CDR3 bases are TGTGCCAGCAGCTTAGCCGGGAGCACAGATACGCAGTATTTT. It specifies CASSLAGSTDTQYF.

The V gene is TRBV7-2, the J gene TRBJ2-7, with D hard to call. The CDR3 totals 12 residues. Germline CDR1 SGHTA, CDR2 FQGNSA. V lost 3 bases, J lost 3 bases, and 6 bases lay in between. The DNA of the CDR3 is TGTGCCAGCAGCTTCTCATTCTACGAGCAGTACTTC. Protein product: CASSFSFYEQYF.

The rearrangement joins TRBV6-5 to TRBJ1-2; no clear D gene. CDR3 length equals 11 residues. CDR1 MNHEY and CDR2 SVGAGI come from the germline V gene. V was trimmed by 2 bases and J by 8 bases, leaving 6 bases between them. CDR3 DNA sequence: TGTGCCAGCAGTTACGAAAGGGGCTACACCTTC. Encoded protein: CASSYERGYTF.

The DNA for the CDR3 is TGTGCCAGCAGCGTAGATGTCAGGGTGAACACTGAAGCTTTCTTT. Protein sequence: CASSVDVRVNTEAFF. This rearrangement joins TRBV9 to TRBJ1-1; D possibly corresponds to TRBD1 (5 bases). The ends were cut back, 0 bases at V and 0 bases at J, with 9 bases in the middle. The CDR3 is made up of 15 amino acids. Germline CDR1 SGDLS, CDR2 YYNGEE.

V and J are TRBV9 and TRBJ2-1; the match to TRBD1 covers 7 bases. This CDR3 comprises 13 residues. Trimming took 0 bases from V and 11 from J; bases not matched to a gene: 5. The V gene's germline CDR1 is SGDLS and CDR2 YYNGEE. CDR3 protein: CASSVDIGGKQFF. The CDR3 bases are TGTGCCAGCAGCGTAGATATAGGGGGCAAGCAGTTCTTC.

This chain uses TRBV30 with TRBJ1-1; D unclear. Germline lookup yields CDR1 GTSNPN and CDR2 SVGIG (reference sequence). V was shortened by 0 bases and J by 7 bases, with 12 bases between the two germline ends. The CDR3 has 13 amino acids. Here the CDR3 reads CAWSVYRGGEAFF. The CDR3 DNA reads as TGTGCCTGGAGTGTATACCGGGGAGGTGAAGCTTTCTTT.

The rearrangement uses TRBV27 and TRBJ2-7; no clear D gene. Trimming left V 2 bases short and J 2 bases short, with 7 bases between. The germline gives CDR1 MNHEY, CDR2 SMNVEV (reference sequence). The CDR3 loop spans 13 amino acids. CDR3: CASSLQPTYEQYF. The CDR3 nucleotides are TGTGCCAGCAGTTTACAGCCCACCTACGAGCAGTACTTC.

J is TRBJ1-6 and V is TRBV2, with 8 bases that match TRBD1. The J segment lost 9 bases and the V segment lost 2 bases, leaving 6 bases of the junction unmatched. The CDR3 contains 15 residues. Germline lookup yields CDR1 SNHLY and CDR2 FYNNEI. CDR3 protein: CASSETSRGLSPLHF. DNA for the CDR3: TGTGCCAGCAGTGAAACCTCCAGGGGGCTTTCACCCCTCCACTTT.